Below, 31 T cell receptor beta chains from the same sample are listed, as sequenced in a study of blood T cell repertoires in COVID-19. TCRdb's table, derived via immunoSEQ multiplex PCR, lists solely in-frame clones and lacks some. The repertoire holds just over 40,000 clones, with about four fifths as singletons. The sequencing input was peripheral blood. The source of these receptors is an older woman with acute or convalescent COVID-19.

V and J are TRBV6-5 and TRBJ2-5; D gene ambiguous. V lost 10 bases and J 4 bases, leaving 16 bases between the germline ends. This CDR3 comprises 13 residues. The V gene's germline CDR1 is MNHEY and CDR2 SVGAGI. The CDR3 DNA is TGTGCCATATCGGTACGAGCAGGAGAGACCCAGTACTTC. Protein sequence: CAISVRAGETQYF.

The DNA of the CDR3 is TGTGCCAGCAGTACCCGGGACAGGGGCTACACCTTC. It specifies CASSTRDRGYTF. The rearrangement uses TRBV6-5 and TRBJ1-2, with 8 bases aligning to TRBD1. The V segment lost 5 bases and the J segment 8 bases; nucleotides outside the gene matches: 4. CDR3 length: 12 residues. CDR1 and CDR2 (germline): MNHEY, SVGAGI.

This clone has just a few counts. The genes are TRBV15 and TRBJ1-4; D is uncertain. The CDR3 extends over 13 amino acids. Deletions cut 5 bases from V and 4 bases from J, with 8 bases between. Germline V lookup: CDR1 LNHNV, CDR2 YYDKDF (reference sequence). CDR3 sequence: CATSDTLNEKLFF. CDR3 bases: TGTGCCACCAGCGATACTCTTAATGAAAAACTGTTTTTT.

The chain has TRBV3-1 (or the pseudogene TRBV3-2) and TRBJ2-7; 7 bases map to TRBD2. The CDR3 is made up of 13 amino acids. Per the germline V gene, CDR1 is LGHDT and CDR2 is YNNKEL (reference sequence). After removal of 5 bases from V and 7 bases from J, the junction contained 8 bases not matched to a gene. The CDR3 nucleotides are TGTGCCAGCAGCGGGGCGTCGGGGGGTGAGCAGTACTTC. It specifies CASSGASGGEQYF.

V usage is TRBV3-1 (or the pseudogene TRBV3-2) and J usage is TRBJ1-1; D possibly corresponds to TRBD1 (5 bases). Deletions cut 4 bases from V and 11 bases from J, with 23 bases between. CDR1 is LGHDT, CDR2 YNNKEL, per germline (reference sequence). This CDR3 has 15 residues. In DNA form, the CDR3 reads TGTGCCAGCAGCCCACAAAGAACCCGGTGGGAGGGGGCTTTCTTT. It codes for CASSPQRTRWEGAFF.

The chain has TRBV18 and TRBJ1-5, with D maybe TRBD1 (6 bases). CDR3 size: 14 residues. The V gene's germline CDR1 is KGHSH and CDR2 LQKENI. V lost 4 bases and J lost 4, with 11 bases in between. The CDR3 bases are TGTGCCAGCTCACAGGGAAGGGGGAATCAGCCCCAGCATTTT. This codes for CASSQGRGNQPQHF.

The rearrangement joins TRBV2 to TRBJ1-2, with TRBD1 identical over 7 bases. V dropped 4 bases and J dropped 2; count of bases not matched to a gene: 7. This CDR3 is built from 15 residues. CDR1 and CDR2 (germline): SNHLY, FYNNEI. The CDR3 DNA reads as TGTGCCAGCAGTGCGGAAGGGGGCGCCAACTATGGCTACACCTTC. This sequence encodes CASSAEGGANYGYTF.

This clone occurred a few times. The chain combines TRBV10-2 with TRBJ1-1; no clear D. Trimming took off 2 bases at V and 5 bases at J, with 9 bases between the two ends. The CDR3 runs to 13 residues. Germline V gene lookup returns CDR1 WSHSY and CDR2 SAAADI. The CDR3 region is CASSEGRGTEAFF. Written as DNA, the CDR3 is TGCGCCAGCAGTGAGGGAAGAGGGACTGAAGCTTTCTTT.

The rearrangement joins TRBV19 to TRBJ1-5; 8 bases match TRBD1. J gave up 4 bases and V 7 bases, and 3 bases lay outside the gene matches. Germline CDR1 and CDR2: LNHDA and SQIVND (reference sequence). The CDR3 consists of 13 residues. CDR3 sequence: CASKTGGNQPQHF. CDR3 nucleotide sequence: TGTGCCAGTAAAACAGGGGGTAATCAGCCCCAGCATTTT.

In the case of this clone: At one boundary the junction diverges from the germline segment, which might be a read error. This chain uses TRBV29-1 with TRBJ1-1; no clear D gene. Germline-derived CDR1 and CDR2 are SQVTM and ANQGSEA. The CDR3 runs 11 residues. CDR3 amino acids: CSVEDRSQSLF. CDR3 nucleotides: TGCAGCGTTGAAGATCGGTCCCAATCTCTCTTT.

This clone showed up just once. The rearrangement joins TRBV9 to TRBJ1-2; maybe TRBD1 (6 bases). The V end was cut by 4 bases, the J end by 9 bases, with 19 bases between. Germline V gives CDR1 SGDLS, CDR2 YYNGEE. The CDR3 extends over 14 amino acids. The CDR3 DNA reads TGTGCCAGCAGCACCCAAACGGGACAAGGTAGCTACACCTTC. Protein: CASSTQTGQGSYTF.

This clone was observed a few times. The CDR3: CASSYGLAGDDNEQFF. The DNA for the CDR3 is TGTGCCAGCAGCTACGGACTAGCGGGAGATGACAATGAGCAGTTCTTC. This chain uses TRBV7-9 with TRBJ2-1; 13 positions match TRBD2. The V gene end was trimmed by 4 bases and the J gene end by 5 bases; junction bases not matched to a gene: 5. Germline values: CDR1 SEHNR, CDR2 FQNEAQ (reference sequence). This CDR3 comprises 16 residues.

V usage is TRBV5-4 and J usage is TRBJ2-7, with 9 bases that match TRBD1. V shed 4 bases, J shed 2 bases, and the junction held 7 bases outside the gene matches. CDR3 length: 15 residues. The germline CDR1 and CDR2 sequences are SGHNT and YYREEE (reference sequence). Here the CDR3 DNA reads TGTGCCAGCAGCCCAGGGGGACAGGGAGCCTACGAGCAGTACTTC. Amino acid sequence: CASSPGGQGAYEQYF. Drawing the rest from reference TRBV5-4 and TRBJ2-7, the complete variable domain is ETGVTQSPTHLIKTRGQQVTLRCSSQSGHNTVSWYQQALGQGPQFIFQYYREEENGRGNFPPRFSGLQFPNYSSELNVNALELDDSALYLCASSPGGQGAYEQYFGPGTRLTVT.

The chain combines TRBV10-3 with TRBJ1-2, with D uncertain. V lost 0 bases to trimming and J lost 12 bases, with 14 bases between them. CDR3 length equals 13 residues. Germline lookup yields CDR1 ENHRY and CDR2 SYGVKD. Here the CDR3 DNA reads TGTGCCATCAGTGAGTCGACGTTGAGGGTCCACACCTTC. Its protein is CAISESTLRVHTF.

This sequence joins TRBV4-1 and TRBJ2-3; 11 bases fit TRBD2. Germline-derived CDR1 and CDR2 are MGHRA and YSYEKL. The CDR3 has 16 amino acids. J gave up 6 bases and V 0 bases, and 5 bases lay outside the gene matches. The CDR3 protein is CASSQDTSGGGDTQYF. In DNA form, the CDR3 reads TGCGCCAGCAGCCAAGATACTAGCGGGGGTGGGGATACGCAGTATTTT.

This chain joins TRBV5-6 and TRBJ1-2, with TRBD1 matching 7 bases. V shed 0 bases, J shed 10 bases, and the junction held 18 bases outside the gene matches. The CDR3 length is 17 residues. The V gene's germline CDR1 is SGHDT and CDR2 YYEEEE. DNA for the CDR3: TGTGCCAGCAGCTTGGGACAGGGCCCTTTTTCAGCTATCGCCTACACCTTC. Its translation: CASSLGQGPFSAIAYTF.

The chain has TRBV5-1 and TRBJ2-1, with a possible D match to TRBD2 (6 bases). With 4 bases removed from V and 0 bases from J, the gap between germline ends came to 17 bases. CDR3 size: 17 residues. Germline values: CDR1 SGHRS, CDR2 YFSETQ. As DNA, the CDR3 is TGCGCCAGCAGCGACCCCTCTTTAGCGGTCTCCTACAATGAGCAGTTCTTC. Encoded protein: CASSDPSLAVSYNEQFF. Using reference TRBV5-1 and TRBJ2-1 for the parts outside the CDR3, the full variable domain is KAGVTQTPRYLIKTRGQQVTLSCSPISGHRSVSWYQQTPGQGLQFLFEYFSETQRNKGNFPGRFSGRQFSNSRSEMNVSTLELGDSALYLCASSDPSLAVSYNEQFFGPGTRLTVL.

The CDR3, as DNA: TGTGCCTGGAGTGTTCAGGCATTAAGCTCCTACAATGAGCAGTTCTTC. Its translation is CAWSVQALSSYNEQFF. V usage is TRBV30 and J usage is TRBJ2-1; D is ambiguous. Germline loops: CDR1 GTSNPN, CDR2 SVGIG (reference sequence). The CDR3 loop spans 16 amino acids. The germline V and J ends were trimmed by 0 bases and 0 bases, with 12 bases remaining between them.

The chain couples TRBV20-1 to TRBJ2-7; TRBD2 matches at 10 bases. V shed 3 bases, J shed 0 bases, and the junction held 2 bases outside the gene matches. The V gene's germline CDR1 is DFQATT and CDR2 SNEGSKA (reference sequence). The CDR3 runs to 14 residues. Here the CDR3 reads CSASPSGSSYEQYF. CDR3 nucleotide sequence: TGCAGTGCTAGTCCTAGCGGGAGCTCCTACGAGCAGTACTTC.

The rearrangement joins TRBV2 to TRBJ1-5; TRBD1 is a possible D gene (6 bases). Germline loops: CDR1 SNHLY, CDR2 FYNNEI. There are 15 residues in the CDR3. Trimming cost V 3 bases and J 7 bases, with 16 bases left between them. Written as DNA, the CDR3 is TGTGCCAGCAGTGAGTCAGCAGGGGTGAAACAGCCCCAGCATTTT. Residues: CASSESAGVKQPQHF.

DNA of the CDR3: TGTGCCAGCAGCAACCGAGGACGGGGTCTGAGTTACGAGCAGTACTTC. Protein: CASSNRGRGLSYEQYF. This rearrangement joins TRBV7-9 to TRBJ2-7; D may be TRBD2 (5 bases). Germline CDR1 reads SEHNR; CDR2 reads FQNEAQ (reference sequence). V was trimmed by 5 bases and J by 4 bases, leaving 21 bases between them. The CDR3 is 16 amino acids.

V is TRBV28 and J is TRBJ1-6, with TRBD1 matching over 7 bases. V was pared by 6 bases and J by 15 bases, with 14 bases of the junction left unmatched. From germline, CDR1 is MDHEN and CDR2 SYDVKM. This CDR3 is 14 amino acids long. DNA for the CDR3: TGTGCCAGCAGCGCGGCAGGGGGTGTATTACTCCTCCACTTT. Amino acids: CASSAAGGVLLLHF.

The chain employs TRBV10-3 and TRBJ1-3; 8 bases are shared with TRBD1. CDR1 is ENHRY and CDR2 is SYGVKD in the germline V gene. The V gene end was trimmed by 0 bases and the J gene end by 3 bases; junction bases not matched to a gene: 4. The CDR3 contains 16 residues. In DNA, the CDR3 is TGTGCCATCAGTGAGTCCCAGGGGGCGCGTGGAAACACCATATATTTT. It codes for CAISESQGARGNTIYF.

The V call is TRBV2, the J call TRBJ2-7, with 7 bases identical to TRBD1. V was pared by 5 bases and J by 11 bases, with 9 bases of the junction left unmatched. Per the germline V gene, CDR1 is SNHLY and CDR2 is FYNNEI. The CDR3 extends over 12 amino acids. The CDR3 is CASSLGQAQEYF. The CDR3 DNA reads TGTGCCAGCAGTCTCGGACAGGCGCAGGAGTACTTC. Supplemented by reference TRBV2 and TRBJ2-7, the full variable domain reads EPEVTQTPSHQVTQMGQEVILRCVPISNHLYFYWYRQILGQKVEFLVSFYNNEISEKSEIFDDQFSVERPDGSNFTLKIRSTKLEDSAMYFCASSLGQAQEYFGPGTRLTVT.

The chain has TRBV7-9 and TRBJ2-1; D ambiguous. V lost 5 bases, J lost 12 bases, and 17 bases lay in between. Germline CDR1 is SEHNR and CDR2 is FQNEAQ (reference sequence). This CDR3 has 13 amino acids. CDR3 DNA: TGTGCCAGCAGCCCCGATACCCGAACGGGGCAGTTCTTC. Translating it yields CASSPDTRTGQFF.

This clone was detected once. Other DNA sequences in the sample encode the same CDR3. The genes are TRBV2 and TRBJ2-3; 14 nucleotides match TRBD2. CDR1 and CDR2 from the germline V gene are SNHLY and FYNNEI. CDR3 size: 15 residues. The V and J ends lost 4 bases and 3 bases, in that order; junction bases with no gene match: 0. The CDR3 loop reads CASSGLAGGTDTQYF. DNA of the CDR3: TGTGCCAGCAGTGGACTAGCGGGGGGGACAGATACGCAGTATTTT.

The chain has TRBV6-2 or TRBV6-3 and TRBJ2-3, with 8 bases lining up with TRBD2. The CDR3 runs 15 residues. CDR1 is MNHEY, CDR2 SVGEGT, per germline. With V trimmed by 5 bases and J by 2 bases, 6 bases remained unmatched. In nucleotides, the CDR3 is TGTGCCAGCAGTCGGACTAGCAGGTACACAGATACGCAGTATTTT. This codes for CASSRTSRYTDTQYF.

V is TRBV29-1 and J is TRBJ2-3; D possibly corresponds to TRBD1 (6 bases). The CDR3 spans 13 residues. Germline V lookup: CDR1 SQVTM, CDR2 ANQGSEA. The V end was cut by 4 bases, the J end by 3 bases, with 11 bases between. This CDR3 is CSVAGTGTDTQYF. DNA for the CDR3: TGCAGCGTTGCCGGAACAGGGACAGATACGCAGTATTTT.

The chain combines TRBV7-8 with TRBJ1-2, with TRBD1 as a possible D gene (5 bases). Germline CDR1 is SGHVS and CDR2 is FQNEAQ. CDR3 length: 13 residues. Between the trimmed V and J ends, which lost 4 bases and 6 bases, there was a span of 12 bases. In DNA form, the CDR3 reads TGTGCCAGCAGCTCCCGCCGGGGGGATGGCTACACCTTC. Translated, it gives CASSSRRGDGYTF.

The gene calls are TRBV27 and TRBJ2-3, with TRBD1 matching 9 bases. Trimming cost V 6 bases and J 0 bases; bases outside gene matches: 10. This CDR3 contains 17 residues. Per the germline V gene, CDR1 is MNHEY and CDR2 is SMNVEV (reference sequence). This CDR3 is CASSRPTGGGSTDTQYF. CDR3 nucleotides: TGTGCCAGCAGCCGCCCTACAGGGGGCGGGAGCACAGATACGCAGTATTTT.

The gene calls are TRBV2 and TRBJ1-3; weak D call: TRBD1 (5 bases). The CDR3 has 14 amino acids. Germline values: CDR1 SNHLY, CDR2 FYNNEI. Trimming removed 3 bases at V and 3 bases at J, with 9 bases between. The CDR3 region is CASSDSRVGNTIYF. The CDR3 DNA reads TGTGCCAGCAGTGACAGCAGGGTTGGAAACACCATATATTTT.